The present T cell receptor beta chain was sequenced within a study of blood T cell repertoires in COVID-19. This CDR3 comprises 16 residues. V lost 1 base and J lost 2; bases outside the gene matches: 5. The germline CDR1 and CDR2 sequences are LNHDA and SQIVND (reference sequence). Clones were sequenced by immunoSEQ multiplex PCR, and TCRdb holds only the in-frame ones, with some missing. The data hold about 160,000 clones, with 76% observed a single time. Sequencing was performed on peripheral blood. This sequence was found in a woman of 80 years or more with acute or convalescent COVID-19. The chain has TRBV19 and TRBJ1-5; 7 nucleotides match TRBD1. CDR3 in DNA: TGTGCCAGTAGTATAGCGACAGGGTCGGGCAATCAGCCCCAGCATTTT. It codes for CASSIATGSGNQPQHF. Drawing the rest from reference TRBV19 and TRBJ1-5, the complete variable domain is DGGITQSPKYLFRKEGQNVTLSCEQNLNHDAMYWYRQDPGQGLRLIYYSQIVNDFQKGDIAEGYSVSREKKESFPLTVTSAQKNPTAFYLCASSIATGSGNQPQHFGDGTRLSIL.